This T cell receptor beta chain was identified in a study of cytomegalovirus exposure and HLA in healthy donors. Remarks on this clone: Its antigen is not known.

The V gene's germline CDR1 is SGHTA and CDR2 FQGNSA. V dropped 4 bases and J dropped 12 bases, with 18 bases sitting between them. The CDR3 spans 13 residues. Both 60 Vbeta primers and 13 Jbeta primers went into the PCR. TCRdb's table, derived via immunoSEQ multiplex PCR, lists solely in-frame clones and lacks some. The sample yields approximately 100,000 clones, 65% to 80% seen once. Overall study results and limits: Later examination showed HLA-associated TCR beta chains had greater clonal expansion than equally common others. As was reported, the classifier diagnosed cytomegalovirus status with high specificity and sensitivity. Association of a missense DCLRE1C variant with TCR beta V- and J-gene trimming was reported in a later analysis.

The rearrangement joins TRBV7-2 to TRBJ1-1, with a weak D call TRBD1 (6 bases). This TCR was recovered from a woman between 35 and 50 years old in good health and CMV-seronegative. Sequenced material: PBMCs. The chain's CDR3 is CASSSRQEVVSFF. The CDR3 DNA sequence: TGTGCCAGCAGCTCTCGACAGGAGGTGGTGTCTTTCTTT.